Each of the 20 T cell receptor beta chains below was sequenced from the same sample in a study of cytomegalovirus exposure and HLA in healthy donors. Use of 60 Vbeta and 13 Jbeta primers characterized the PCR. The method was immunoSEQ multiplex PCR; TCRdb's version includes in-frame clones alone and lacks a portion of them. The sample yields approximately 170,000 clones, about three quarters seen once. The sample consisted of PBMCs. The receptors come from a female donor in good health and CMV-seronegative.

This clone occurred once. The V and J genes are TRBV4-1 and TRBJ2-2, with 7 bases identical to TRBD2. The V segment lost 5 bases and the J segment 6 bases; nucleotides outside the gene matches: 3. Per the germline V gene, CDR1 is MGHRA and CDR2 is YSYEKL. The CDR3 covers 13 residues. The CDR3 region is CASSLRGAGELFF. CDR3 nucleotide sequence: TGCGCCAGCAGCTTACGGGGGGCCGGGGAGCTGTTTTTT.

The DNA for the CDR3 is TGCGCCAGCAGCCAAGAGGCTACAGGGGTTCCGGGAAAACTGTTTTTT. The encoded protein is CASSQEATGVPGKLFF. This chain connects TRBV4-1 to TRBJ1-4, with TRBD1 matching over 7 bases. CDR1 is MGHRA and CDR2 is YSYEKL in the germline V gene. With V trimmed by 0 bases and J by 10 bases, 11 bases remained unmatched. The CDR3 is 16 amino acids.

The rearrangement uses TRBV9 and TRBJ1-1; D possibly corresponds to TRBD1 (5 bases). Trimming shortened V by 4 bases and J by 0 bases, and 13 bases separated the two germline ends. Germline V gene data show CDR1 as SGDLS and CDR2 as YYNGEE. CDR3 length: 15 residues. The CDR3 protein is CASSPQTVLNTEAFF. The CDR3 nucleotides read TGTGCCAGCAGCCCACAGACAGTCTTGAACACTGAAGCTTTCTTT.

V is TRBV7-6 and J is TRBJ2-2; TRBD2 aligns across 10 bases. The V and J ends lost 2 bases and 5 bases, in that order; junction bases with no gene match: 2. Germline V gives CDR1 SGHVS, CDR2 FNYEAQ. The CDR3 is 15 residues long. This chain's CDR3 is CASSLFSGGTGELFF. In DNA, the CDR3 is TGTGCCAGCAGCTTATTTAGCGGGGGGACCGGGGAGCTGTTTTTT.

The rearrangement links TRBV9 to TRBJ2-1, with TRBD2 matching 9 bases. Germline CDR1 is SGDLS and CDR2 is YYNGEE. Unmatched junction bases numbered 3, after V lost 0 bases and J lost 8 bases. CDR3 length: 14 residues. CDR3: CASSVGREGDEQFF. CDR3 bases: TGTGCCAGCAGCGTAGGGCGGGAGGGCGATGAGCAGTTCTTC.

The chain has TRBV28 and TRBJ1-2; 8 positions agree with TRBD1. Germline trimming cut 5 bases from V and 9 bases from J; bases unmatched to any gene: 5. This CDR3 spans 12 amino acids. Germline CDR1 MDHEN, CDR2 SYDVKM. The CDR3 nucleotides are TGTGCCAGCAGTCCTAGGACAGGGAGCTACACCTTC. Amino acid sequence: CASSPRTGSYTF.

J is TRBJ2-6 and V is TRBV28; the D gene is possibly TRBD1 (6 bases). Germline CDR1 reads MDHEN; CDR2 reads SYDVKM. CDR3 length: 15 residues. Trimming left V 3 bases short and J 2 bases short, with 8 bases between. CDR3: CASSLRGTGANVLTF. CDR3 sequence (DNA): TGTGCCAGCAGTTTGAGGGGGACTGGGGCCAACGTCCTGACTTTC.

The V gene is TRBV6-5, the J gene TRBJ2-7, with 8 bases identical to TRBD1. The V gene's germline CDR1 is MNHEY and CDR2 SVGAGI. Trimming cost V 5 bases and J 0 bases; bases outside gene matches: 3. The CDR3 contains 14 residues. The CDR3 region has the DNA TGTGCCAGCAGTCGTCAGGGGGCCTCCTACGAGCAGTACTTC. Protein: CASSRQGASYEQYF.

The rearrangement joins TRBV9 to TRBJ1-2, with 10 positions matching TRBD1. Trimming cost V 4 bases and J 7 bases; bases outside gene matches: 7. The CDR3 length is 14 residues. Germline V gene sequence: CDR1 SGDLS, CDR2 YYNGEE. CDR3 in amino acids: CASSPGTGAFGYTF. CDR3 in DNA: TGTGCCAGCAGCCCCGGGACAGGGGCATTTGGCTACACCTTC.

The V gene is TRBV18, the J gene TRBJ1-2; D uncertain. Trimming shortened V by 5 bases and J by 2 bases, and 18 bases separated the two germline ends. The CDR3 covers 16 residues. The germline gives CDR1 KGHSH, CDR2 LQKENI. Written as DNA, the CDR3 is TGTGCCAGCTCATCAGCCTTCGGACTGGGAAACTATGGCTACACCTTC. It encodes CASSSAFGLGNYGYTF.

The rearrangement uses TRBV5-4 and TRBJ2-7, with TRBD2 matching 16 bases. This CDR3 has 16 residues. The germline gives CDR1 SGHNT, CDR2 YYREEE (reference sequence). Trimming took 4 bases from V and 6 from J; bases not matched to a gene: 7. The DNA for the CDR3 is TGTGCCAGCAGCGTGGGACTAGCGGGAGGGGGCACCGAGCAGTACTTC. Translated, it gives CASSVGLAGGGTEQYF.

The gene calls are TRBV5-1 and TRBJ1-1, with D maybe TRBD1 (6 bases). Deletions cut 0 bases from V and 1 base from J, with 16 bases between. From germline, CDR1 is SGHRS and CDR2 YFSETQ. The CDR3 totals 17 residues. CDR3 amino acids: CASSLALGGRGNTEAFF. The CDR3 DNA is TGCGCCAGCAGCTTGGCCCTAGGGGGACGGGGGAACACTGAAGCTTTCTTT.

This chain connects TRBV5-8 to TRBJ2-2; 12 nucleotides agree with TRBD2. The CDR3 is 15 residues long. Germline assignment: CDR1 SGHTS and CDR2 YDEGEE. The V segment lost 1 base and the J segment 7 bases; nucleotides outside the gene matches: 2. For the CDR3, the DNA is TGTGCCAGCAGCTTGACGGGACTAGCGGGCGGGGAGCTGTTTTTT. Translating it yields CASSLTGLAGGELFF. Based on the CDR3 plus reference TRBV5-8 and TRBJ2-2, the full variable domain is EAGVTQSPTHLIKTRGQQATLRCSPISGHTSVYWYQQALGLGLQFLLWYDEGEERNRGNFPPRFSGRQFPNYSSELNVNALELEDSALYLCASSLTGLAGGELFFGEGSRLTVL.

V and J are TRBV18 and TRBJ1-2, with 8 bases matching TRBD1. CDR3 length: 16 amino acids. CDR1 and CDR2 from the germline V gene are KGHSH and LQKENI. The junction had 4 bases not matched to a gene; V was cut back by 1 base and J by 0 bases. In DNA form, the CDR3 reads TGTGCCAGCTCACCACTGACGACAGGGGCTAACTATGGCTACACCTTC. It yields the protein CASSPLTTGANYGYTF.

The chain has TRBV5-4 and TRBJ2-3, with 11 nucleotides matching TRBD2. Germline CDR1 reads SGHNT; CDR2 reads YYREEE (reference sequence). Unmatched junction bases numbered 8, after V lost 4 bases and J lost 4 bases. The CDR3 sequence is 16 residues long. DNA for the CDR3: TGTGCCAGCAGCGTACTAGCGGGGGCCCCGTCAGATACGCAGTATTTT. This translates into CASSVLAGAPSDTQYF.

The rearrangement joins TRBV5-4 to TRBJ2-1; a weak D match, TRBD2 (6 bases). Between the trimmed V and J ends, which lost 2 bases and 8 bases, there was a span of 17 bases. The CDR3 loop spans 15 amino acids. Germline V gives CDR1 SGHNT, CDR2 YYREEE (reference sequence). The DNA of the CDR3 is TGTGCCAGCAGCTTAGGGGCTAGGGGAGGCCATGAGCAGTTCTTC. It yields the protein CASSLGARGGHEQFF.

The genes are TRBV30 and TRBJ1-5; possible D gene TRBD1, 6 bases. The CDR3 has 12 residues. V lost 4 bases and J 7 bases, leaving 11 bases between the germline ends. Germline CDR1 reads GTSNPN; CDR2 reads SVGIG (reference sequence). The CDR3 here is CAWNRADQPQHF. In DNA form, the CDR3 reads TGTGCCTGGAACAGGGCGGACCAGCCCCAGCATTTT.

In the case of this clone: At one end the junction does not follow the germline gene, possibly because of a read error. The same CDR3 also results from other DNA sequences found in this sample. The V call is TRBV30, the J call TRBJ1-1; maybe TRBD1 (5 bases). Germline-derived CDR1 and CDR2 are GTSNPN and SVGIG (reference sequence). The CDR3 spans 14 residues. The CDR3 DNA is TGTGCCTGGACCCTAGGAGGGGCGAACACTGAAGCTTTCTTC. Amino acid sequence: CAWTLGGANTEAFF.

V is TRBV7-3 and J is TRBJ2-3, with 7 bases identical to TRBD2. The CDR3 contains 16 residues. V dropped 5 bases and J dropped 1; count of bases not matched to a gene: 9. Germline V CDR1 and CDR2: SGHTA, FQGTGA. Here the CDR3 reads CASSAYGLVGTDTQYF. The DNA of the CDR3 is TGTGCCAGCAGCGCCTATGGACTAGTCGGCACAGATACGCAGTATTTT. The whole variable domain, filled in from reference TRBV7-3 and TRBJ2-3, reads GAGVSQTPSNKVTEKGKYVELRCDPISGHTALYWYRQSLGQGPEFLIYFQGTGAADDSGLPNDRFFAVRPEGSVSTLKIQRTERGDSAVYLCASSAYGLVGTDTQYFGPGTRLTVL.

The chain carries TRBV4-2 and TRBJ1-1, with TRBD1 identical over 8 bases. CDR1 and CDR2 from the germline V gene are LGHNA and YNFKEQ. The CDR3 is 17 amino acids. V was clipped by 0 bases and J by 1 base; unmatched bases: 7. In nucleotides, the CDR3 is TGTGCCAGCAGCCAAGAGCCCCAACAGGGGGGGAACACTGAAGCTTTCTTT. Translation: CASSQEPQQGGNTEAFF.